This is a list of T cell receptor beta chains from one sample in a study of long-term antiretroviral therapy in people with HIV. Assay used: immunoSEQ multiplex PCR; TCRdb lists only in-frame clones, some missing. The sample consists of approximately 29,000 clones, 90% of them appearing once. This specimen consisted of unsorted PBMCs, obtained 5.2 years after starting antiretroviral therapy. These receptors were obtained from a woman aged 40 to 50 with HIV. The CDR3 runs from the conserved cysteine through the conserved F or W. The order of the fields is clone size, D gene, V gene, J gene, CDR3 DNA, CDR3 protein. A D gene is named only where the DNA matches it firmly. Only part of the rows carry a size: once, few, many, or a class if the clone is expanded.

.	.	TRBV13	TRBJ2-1	TGTGCCAGCAGCTTGGGACGGAGGGCGGTCAATGAGCAGTTCTTC	CASSLGRRAVNEQFF
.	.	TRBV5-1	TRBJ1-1	TGCGCCAGCAGCTTGGATGTTGCGGCGAACACTGAAGCTTTCTTT	CASSLDVAANTEAFF
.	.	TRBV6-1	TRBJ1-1	TGTGCCAATGGTCCTTCGTACACTGAAGCTTTCTTT	CANGPSYTEAFF
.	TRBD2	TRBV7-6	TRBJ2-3	TGTGCCAGCAGCTTTACCAGCGGGAGTTCGGATACGCAGTATTTT	CASSFTSGSSDTQYF
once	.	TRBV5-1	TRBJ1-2	TGCGCCAGCAGCCCGGAGGGAGCTAGCTATGGCTACACCTTC	CASSPEGASYGYTF
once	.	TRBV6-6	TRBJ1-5	TGTGCCAGCAGTTACTCGTACGCAGCGTTCAATCAGCCCCAGCATTTT	CASSYSYAAFNQPQHF
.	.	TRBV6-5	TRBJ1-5	TGTGCCAGCAGTTACGGAGCGGGAAGGGTCCAGCATTTT	CASSYGAGRVQHF
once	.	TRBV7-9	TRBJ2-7	TGTGCCAGCAGCTTAACCGCCGGGATACCTTACGAGCAGTACTTC	CASSLTAGIPYEQYF
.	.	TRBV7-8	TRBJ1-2	TGTGCCAGCAGCTTAGGGACAGTACTGGGCTACACCTTC	CASSLGTVLGYTF
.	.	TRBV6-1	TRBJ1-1	TGTGCCAGCAGTTCGCAGGGGAAAGCTTTCTTT	CASSSQGKAFF
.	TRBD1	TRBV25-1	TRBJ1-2	TGTGCCAGCATCGGGGCCGACAGGGGGGCTTATGGCTACACCTTC	CASIGADRGAYGYTF